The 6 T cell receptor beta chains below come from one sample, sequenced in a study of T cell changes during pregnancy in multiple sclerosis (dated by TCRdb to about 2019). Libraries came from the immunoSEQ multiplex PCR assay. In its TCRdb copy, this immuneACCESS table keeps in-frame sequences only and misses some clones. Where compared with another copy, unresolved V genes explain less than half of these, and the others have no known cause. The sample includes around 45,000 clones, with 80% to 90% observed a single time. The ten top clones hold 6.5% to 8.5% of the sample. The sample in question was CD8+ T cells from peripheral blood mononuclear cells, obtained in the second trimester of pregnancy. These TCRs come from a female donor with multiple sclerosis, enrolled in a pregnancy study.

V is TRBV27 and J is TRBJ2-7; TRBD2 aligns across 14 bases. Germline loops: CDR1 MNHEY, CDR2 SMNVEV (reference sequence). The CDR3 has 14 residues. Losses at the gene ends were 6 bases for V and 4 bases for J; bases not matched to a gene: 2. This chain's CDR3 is CASSRTSGGYEQYF. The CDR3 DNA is TGTGCCAGCAGCAGGACTAGCGGGGGGTACGAGCAGTACTTC.

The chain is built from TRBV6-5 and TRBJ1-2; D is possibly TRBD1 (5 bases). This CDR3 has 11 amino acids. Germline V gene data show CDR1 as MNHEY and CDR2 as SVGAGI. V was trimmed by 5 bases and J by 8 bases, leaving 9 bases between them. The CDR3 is CASSVGEGYTF. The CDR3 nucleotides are TGTGCCAGCAGTGTAGGGGAAGGCTACACCTTC.

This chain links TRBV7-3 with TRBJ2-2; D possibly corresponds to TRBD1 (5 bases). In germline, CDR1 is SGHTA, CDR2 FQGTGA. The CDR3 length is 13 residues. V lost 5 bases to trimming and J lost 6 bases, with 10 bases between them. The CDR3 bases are TGTGCCAGCAGCCCGCTGGGGCCCGGGGAGCTGTTTTTT. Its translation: CASSPLGPGELFF.

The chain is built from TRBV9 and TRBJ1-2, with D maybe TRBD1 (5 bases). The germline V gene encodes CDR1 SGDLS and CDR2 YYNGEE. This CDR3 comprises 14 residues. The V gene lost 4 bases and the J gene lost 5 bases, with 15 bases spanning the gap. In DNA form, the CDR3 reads TGTGCCAGCAGCTCTTCGACAGTGATATATGGCTACACCTTC. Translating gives CASSSSTVIYGYTF.

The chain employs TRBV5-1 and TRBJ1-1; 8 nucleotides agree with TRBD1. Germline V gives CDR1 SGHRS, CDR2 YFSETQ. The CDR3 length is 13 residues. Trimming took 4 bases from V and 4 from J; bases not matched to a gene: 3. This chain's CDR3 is CASSPDRGTEAFF. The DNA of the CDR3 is TGCGCCAGCAGCCCCGACAGGGGCACTGAAGCTTTCTTT.

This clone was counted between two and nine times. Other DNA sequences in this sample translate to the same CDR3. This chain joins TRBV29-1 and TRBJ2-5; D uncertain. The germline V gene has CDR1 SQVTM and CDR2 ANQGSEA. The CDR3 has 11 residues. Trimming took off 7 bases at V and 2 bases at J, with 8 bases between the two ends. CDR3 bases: TGCAGCGGCTTGGAGCAAGAGACCCAGTACTTC. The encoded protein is CSGLEQETQYF.